Described below is a single T cell receptor beta chain sequence and its context. Its specificity is not known. This entry is derived from a study of T cells in localized non-small cell lung cancer. The CDR3 has 17 amino acids. Germline V gives CDR1 MNHEY, CDR2 SMNVEV (reference sequence). Trimming took 5 bases from V and 6 from J, leaving 23 bases between them. The assay was immunoSEQ multiplex PCR, and TCRdb's table has in-frame clones only and misses some. The sample holds roughly 39,000 clones, around 79% seen once. Notes on the study in general: Detection in adjacent lung was observed for a median roughly 57 of the top 100 tumor clones. Sequence data derive from only one tumor region, so heterogeneity remains possible. There was higher T cell clonality in uninvolved adjacent lung than in tumor, and it was highest there.

The source is a woman aged 40 to 75 with stage II squamous cell lung carcinoma. The chain joins TRBV27 to TRBJ2-1; weak D call: TRBD2 (7 bases). The material sequenced was PBMCs, taken before any cancer treatment. CDR3 nucleotide sequence: TGTGCCAGCAGTCTCGCCGGGGGCGGGGGCATATTCAATGAGCAGTTCTTC. The encoded protein is CASSLAGGGGIFNEQFF.